These 25 T cell receptor beta chains came from one sample sequenced in a study of blood T cell repertoires in COVID-19. The data were produced by immunoSEQ multiplex PCR, yet TCRdb's version contains in-frame clones alone and is incomplete. The table lists 200,000 to 250,000 clones, 82% of them singletons. Input material: peripheral blood. The source is a woman between 65 and 79 years old with COVID-19, enrolled during active disease.

This clone occurred a few times. CDR3 in amino acids: CASSPDLQGSYTF. The CDR3 nucleotides are TGTGCCAGCTCACCTGACCTCCAGGGCAGCTACACCTTC. V and J are TRBV18 and TRBJ1-2; maybe TRBD1 (5 bases). The V and J ends lost 3 bases and 9 bases respectively, with 14 bases between them. This CDR3 contains 13 residues. Germline values: CDR1 KGHSH, CDR2 LQKENI.

The V call is TRBV5-4, the J call TRBJ1-2; 9 bases line up with TRBD1. The CDR3 spans 14 residues. V dropped 3 bases and J dropped 7; count of bases not matched to a gene: 7. Per the germline V gene, CDR1 is SGHNT and CDR2 is YYREEE (reference sequence). The CDR3 DNA sequence: TGTGCCAGCAGCTCCACAGGACAGGGGTTTGGCTACACCTTC. As protein: CASSSTGQGFGYTF.

The chain has TRBV19 and TRBJ1-6; no definite D call. The CDR3 is 16 amino acids. Per germline, CDR1 LNHDA and CDR2 SQIVND (reference sequence). V dropped 4 bases and J dropped 0 bases, with 10 bases sitting between them. DNA of the CDR3: TGTGCCAGTAGTACCCAGCGAAGCTCCTATAATTCACCCCTCCACTTT. As protein: CASSTQRSSYNSPLHF. The full variable domain, rest sourced from reference TRBV19 and TRBJ1-6, is DGGITQSPKYLFRKEGQNVTLSCEQNLNHDAMYWYRQDPGQGLRLIYYSQIVNDFQKGDIAEGYSVSREKKESFPLTVTSAQKNPTAFYLCASSTQRSSYNSPLHFGNGTRLTVT.

The CDR3 bases are TGTGCCAGCTCACTGGAGAGGAGGGCTGAAGCTTTCTTT. Translating it yields CASSLERRAEAFF. The chain employs TRBV18 and TRBJ1-1; D gene uncertain. This CDR3 has 13 amino acids. The V and J ends lost 4 bases and 6 bases respectively, with 12 bases between them. The germline V gene has CDR1 KGHSH and CDR2 LQKENI.

This chain uses TRBV7-7 with TRBJ2-7; unclear D gene. Trimming removed 4 bases from V and 3 bases from J, with 19 bases in between. This CDR3 has 16 residues. Per the germline V gene, CDR1 is SSHAT and CDR2 is FNYEAQ (reference sequence). CDR3 sequence (DNA): TGTGCCAGCAGCTCCCATATGGCCAGTAACCGCTACGAGCAGTACTTC. Amino acid sequence: CASSSHMASNRYEQYF.

The chain employs TRBV11-2 and TRBJ2-6; 9 nucleotides match TRBD1. The CDR3 has 18 amino acids. Germline V lookup: CDR1 SGHAT, CDR2 FQNNGV. Germline trimming cut 1 base from V and 4 bases from J; bases unmatched to any gene: 8. CDR3 nucleotide sequence: TGTGCCAGCAGCTTAGCACAGGGGGCATTAACCGGGGCCAACGTCCTGACTTTC. This gives the protein CASSLAQGALTGANVLTF.

This clone was found once. This rearrangement joins TRBV29-1 to TRBJ1-1; D unclear. Germline-derived CDR1 and CDR2 are SQVTM and ANQGSEA. The CDR3 extends over 13 amino acids. The ends were cut back, 7 bases at V and 2 bases at J, with 14 bases in the middle. For the CDR3, the DNA is TGCAGCGCCCGCGGAGGTCCCAACACTGAAGCTTTCTTT. This sequence encodes CSARGGPNTEAFF.

CDR3 amino acids: CASSLTGGAGETQYF. DNA of the CDR3: TGTGCCAGCTCATTAACAGGGGGCGCGGGTGAGACCCAGTACTTC. This chain links TRBV7-3 with TRBJ2-5, with 9 bases lining up with TRBD1. The CDR3 consists of 15 residues. V shed 8 bases, J shed 5 bases, and the junction held 12 bases outside the gene matches. Germline V gene data show CDR1 as SGHTA and CDR2 as FQGTGA.

This clone appeared once. This chain links TRBV27 with TRBJ1-2, with D unclear. Trimming pared 1 base from V and 5 bases from J, leaving 14 bases between. CDR1 and CDR2 from the germline V gene are MNHEY and SMNVEV (reference sequence). The CDR3 is made up of 15 amino acids. The CDR3 DNA sequence: TGTGCCAGCAGTTTATATACCCCCCCCAGTTATGGCTACACCTTC. This gives the protein CASSLYTPPSYGYTF.

V and J are TRBV5-4 and TRBJ2-1; the match to TRBD2 covers 7 bases. With V trimmed by 2 bases and J by 9 bases, 14 bases remained unmatched. This CDR3 spans 16 amino acids. The germline gives CDR1 SGHNT, CDR2 YYREEE (reference sequence). The CDR3 DNA is TGTGCCAGCAGCTTTTCTGCGGGAGCGGCTTTTAGTGAGCAGTTCTTC. It yields the protein CASSFSAGAAFSEQFF.

V and J are TRBV5-6 and TRBJ2-1, with 15 bases that match TRBD2. With 3 bases clipped from V and 4 bases from J, the junction kept 8 bases outside the gene matches. CDR1 and CDR2 from the germline V gene are SGHDT and YYEEEE. The CDR3 length is 18 residues. The chain's CDR3 is CASSSGTSGRNIYNEQFF. CDR3 DNA sequence: TGTGCCAGCAGCTCGGGGACTAGCGGGAGGAATATATACAATGAGCAGTTCTTC.

This chain links TRBV11-1 with TRBJ1-4; 10 positions agree with TRBD1. The V gene's germline CDR1 is SGHAT and CDR2 FQDESV (reference sequence). V lost 3 bases, J lost 5 bases, and 6 bases stayed unmatched. The CDR3 extends over 16 amino acids. The CDR3 DNA is TGTGCCAGCAGCTTGGTCGGGACAGGGGCAAATGAAAAACTGTTTTTT. It encodes CASSLVGTGANEKLFF.

The chain is built from TRBV5-1 and TRBJ2-2; 9 nucleotides agree with TRBD1. Trimming removed 4 bases from V and 5 bases from J; junction bases left unmatched: 6. The germline CDR1 and CDR2 sequences are SGHRS and YFSETQ. The CDR3 spans 15 residues. The CDR3 reads CASSLQTGGTGELFF. CDR3 DNA sequence: TGCGCCAGCAGCCTGCAGACAGGGGGTACCGGGGAGCTGTTTTTT.

The rearrangement links TRBV7-2 to TRBJ2-1; D is unresolved. V shed 9 bases and J shed 8 bases, with 17 bases lying between them. Germline CDR1 is SGHTA and CDR2 is FQGNSA. CDR3 length equals 13 residues. CDR3 coding DNA: TGTGCCAGTAACATCCAGCGAGGCGATGAGCAGTTCTTC. Protein product: CASNIQRGDEQFF.

In this sample, this clone turned up a few times. The J gene is TRBJ1-2, the V gene TRBV10-2; D is unclear. The CDR3 loop spans 17 amino acids. Trimming shortened V by 2 bases and J by 0 bases, and 16 bases separated the two germline ends. Germline V gene lookup returns CDR1 WSHSY and CDR2 SAAADI. The CDR3 region is CASSERTAGLTNYGYTF. The DNA of the CDR3 is TGCGCCAGCAGTGAGAGGACGGCTGGACTCACTAACTATGGCTACACCTTC.

The genes are TRBV28 and TRBJ2-5, with TRBD2 matching over 7 bases. Germline assignment: CDR1 MDHEN and CDR2 SYDVKM. This CDR3 comprises 15 residues. The junction had 6 bases not matched to a gene; V was cut back by 5 bases and J by 0 bases. The CDR3 here is CASSNSGSYQETQYF. DNA of the CDR3: TGTGCCAGCAGTAATAGCGGGTCGTACCAAGAGACCCAGTACTTC.

The genes are TRBV5-4 and TRBJ1-1, with 12 positions matching TRBD1. This CDR3 comprises 16 residues. After removal of 4 bases from V and 4 bases from J, the junction contained 8 bases not matched to a gene. Germline-derived CDR1 and CDR2 are SGHNT and YYREEE (reference sequence). The CDR3 is CASSPGQGARVTEAFF. The CDR3 bases are TGTGCCAGCAGCCCGGGACAGGGGGCGCGGGTCACTGAAGCTTTCTTT.

The CDR3 is CASRSQGYTEAFF. The CDR3, as DNA: TGTGCCAGCAGATCGCAGGGCTACACTGAAGCTTTCTTT. The chain combines TRBV2 with TRBJ1-1; possible D gene TRBD1, 5 bases. Trimming cost V 6 bases and J 3 bases, with 11 bases left between them. CDR1 and CDR2 (germline): SNHLY, FYNNEI. CDR3 length: 13 amino acids.

This rearrangement joins TRBV3-1 (or the pseudogene TRBV3-2) to TRBJ1-2, with TRBD1 matching over 8 bases. V lost 2 bases to trimming and J lost 7 bases; unmatched junction nucleotides: 9. This CDR3 is 15 amino acids long. Germline values: CDR1 LGHDT, CDR2 YNNKEL (reference sequence). The CDR3 protein is CASSQTRQGRVGYTF. CDR3 sequence (DNA): TGTGCCAGCAGCCAAACAAGACAGGGGAGAGTTGGCTACACCTTC.

This chain connects TRBV11-2 to TRBJ1-1; D is ambiguous. This CDR3 contains 11 residues. V shed 0 bases and J shed 8 bases, with 4 bases lying between them. CDR1 and CDR2 (germline): SGHAT, FQNNGV. The chain's CDR3 is CASSLDSEAFF. CDR3 nucleotides: TGTGCCAGCAGCTTAGATTCGGAAGCTTTCTTT.

This chain uses TRBV19 with TRBJ2-3; TRBD2 aligns across 8 bases. The CDR3 totals 14 residues. With 4 bases clipped from V and 2 bases from J, the junction kept 2 bases outside the gene matches. Germline CDR1 and CDR2: LNHDA and SQIVND (reference sequence). The CDR3 DNA reads TGTGCCAGTAGTAGCGGGAGGCCCACAGATACGCAGTATTTT. Protein sequence: CASSSGRPTDTQYF.

The chain recombines TRBV6-5 with TRBJ2-1, with TRBD1 matching 10 bases. The J segment lost 8 bases and the V segment lost 6 bases, leaving 4 bases of the junction unmatched. The CDR3 contains 13 residues. Germline values: CDR1 MNHEY, CDR2 SVGAGI. As DNA, the CDR3 is TGTGCCAGCAGGGGGACAGGGGAGGATGAGCAGTTCTTC. It codes for CASRGTGEDEQFF.

V is TRBV28 and J is TRBJ2-7; D is unclear. Trimming pared 1 base from V and 7 bases from J, leaving 5 bases between. The germline V gene has CDR1 MDHEN and CDR2 SYDVKM. The CDR3 runs to 11 residues. CDR3 nucleotides: TGTGCCAGCAGTTTATTACGGGAGCAGTACTTC. It yields the protein CASSLLREQYF.

J is TRBJ1-2 and V is TRBV9, with D maybe TRBD1 (6 bases). This CDR3 has 16 amino acids. Per germline, CDR1 SGDLS and CDR2 YYNGEE. V lost 2 bases to trimming and J lost 5 bases, with 19 bases between them. CDR3 in DNA: TGTGCCAGCAGCGTGGCCCCCTCCGGACAGTCGTATGGCTACACCTTC. Translation gives CASSVAPSGQSYGYTF.

The V call is TRBV7-3, the J call TRBJ2-1; 9 bases are a match to TRBD1. With V trimmed by 3 bases and J by 0 bases, 6 bases remained unmatched. CDR1 and CDR2 from the germline V gene are SGHTA and FQGTGA. This CDR3 region has 17 residues. The CDR3: CASSFTGGLGSYNEQFF. The CDR3 bases are TGTGCCAGCAGCTTTACAGGGGGCTTAGGCTCCTACAATGAGCAGTTCTTC.